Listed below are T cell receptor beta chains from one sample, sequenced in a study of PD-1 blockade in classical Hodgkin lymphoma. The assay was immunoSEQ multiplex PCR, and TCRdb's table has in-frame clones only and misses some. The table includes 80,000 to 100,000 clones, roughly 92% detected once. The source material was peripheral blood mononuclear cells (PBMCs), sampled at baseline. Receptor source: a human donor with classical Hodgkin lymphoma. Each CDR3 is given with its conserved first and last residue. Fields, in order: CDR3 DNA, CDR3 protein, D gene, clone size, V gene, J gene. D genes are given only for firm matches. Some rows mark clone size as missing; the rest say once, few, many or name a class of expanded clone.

CDR3 DNA: TGTGCCAGCAGTTCACGAGGTTCGGTTGGAAACACCATATATTTT
CDR3 protein: CASSSRGSVGNTIYF
D gene: .
clone size: .
V gene: TRBV28
J gene: TRBJ1-3

CDR3 DNA: TGCGCCAGCAGCCAAGCTGTGAATGAGCAGTTCTTC
CDR3 protein: CASSQAVNEQFF
D gene: .
clone size: .
V gene: TRBV4-1
J gene: TRBJ2-1

CDR3 DNA: TGTGCCACCAATAGGCTCGACAGGTCTGCCGAGCAGTACTTC
CDR3 protein: CATNRLDRSAEQYF
D gene: .
clone size: .
V gene: TRBV27
J gene: TRBJ2-7

CDR3 DNA: TGTGCCAGCAGTTTAGGGGACAGGGTAGGTTATCAGCCCCAGCATTTT
CDR3 protein: CASSLGDRVGYQPQHF
D gene: TRBD1
clone size: .
V gene: TRBV27
J gene: TRBJ1-5

CDR3 DNA: TGTGCCAGTAGTATATTAGTAGCCGGGGAGCTGTTTTTT
CDR3 protein: CASSILVAGELFF
D gene: .
clone size: .
V gene: TRBV19
J gene: TRBJ2-2

CDR3 DNA: TGCGCCAGCAGCACACCGGTAGGGGGCACTGAAGCTTTCTTT
CDR3 protein: CASSTPVGGTEAFF
D gene: .
clone size: once
V gene: TRBV5-1
J gene: TRBJ1-1

CDR3 DNA: TGTGCCAGCAGTTGGGGCGAGAACTATGGCTACACCTTC
CDR3 protein: CASSWGENYGYTF
D gene: .
clone size: .
V gene: TRBV28
J gene: TRBJ1-2

CDR3 DNA: TGCAGCGGGGAGACTTTCAACACCGGGGAGCTGTTTTTT
CDR3 protein: CSGETFNTGELFF
D gene: .
clone size: .
V gene: TRBV29-1
J gene: TRBJ2-2

CDR3 DNA: TGTGCCAGCAGACCCGTCGGCCAATATAACAATGAGCAGTTCTTC
CDR3 protein: CASRPVGQYNNEQFF
D gene: .
clone size: once
V gene: TRBV6-5
J gene: TRBJ2-1

CDR3 DNA: TGTGCCAGCAGCCTGAGTCCAGGGGCCTATGGCTACACCTTC
CDR3 protein: CASSLSPGAYGYTF
D gene: .
clone size: .
V gene: TRBV6-5
J gene: TRBJ1-2

CDR3 DNA: TGTGCCAGCCCAATGGGTGCCGGGAGTGGTGAGCAGTTCTTC
CDR3 protein: CASPMGAGSGEQFF
D gene: .
clone size: .
V gene: TRBV6-1
J gene: TRBJ2-1

CDR3 DNA: TGTGCCAGTAGGGATACCAGGGTGCCGCAGCCCCAGCATTTT
CDR3 protein: CASRDTRVPQPQHF
D gene: .
clone size: few
V gene: TRBV19
J gene: TRBJ1-5

CDR3 DNA: TGCGCCAGCAGCTTGGAGGGGGTTGTTACAGATACGCAGTATTTT
CDR3 protein: CASSLEGVVTDTQYF
D gene: .
clone size: .
V gene: TRBV5-1
J gene: TRBJ2-3

CDR3 DNA: TGTGCCAGCGGGGTTTGGGCGGGAGGGTCCTACGAGCAGTACTTC
CDR3 protein: CASGVWAGGSYEQYF
D gene: TRBD2
clone size: .
V gene: TRBV27
J gene: TRBJ2-7

CDR3 DNA: TGTGCCAGCAGTACCCCTGGACAGGGGCAGTTCGGAGCTTTCTTT
CDR3 protein: CASSTPGQGQFGAFF
D gene: TRBD1
clone size: .
V gene: TRBV27
J gene: TRBJ1-1